The 5 T cell receptor beta chains given below trace back to one sample, sequenced in a study of CD4+ T cells in melanoma. Sequenced by immunoSEQ multiplex PCR; TCRdb stores in-frame clones only, minus some. The table has 15,000 to 20,000 clones, about four fifths seen once. Sequencing was done on a sample of cells from a culture (not recorded whether cultured in vitro). These receptors were collected from a human donor with melanoma.

The chain has TRBV10-3 and TRBJ1-5; 7 bases match TRBD1. With V trimmed by 6 bases and J by 5 bases, 7 bases remained unmatched. Germline CDR1 and CDR2: ENHRY and SYGVKD. The length of the CDR3 is 14 residues. The CDR3 nucleotides read TGTGCCATCAGGGCGACAGGGAAGGATCAGCCCCAGCATTTT. This codes for CAIRATGKDQPQHF.

A word on this clone: The same CDR3 also results from other DNA sequences found in this sample. This rearrangement joins TRBV28 to TRBJ1-1; the D gene is possibly TRBD1 (5 bases). V lost 4 bases to trimming and J lost 7 bases, with 19 bases between them. The CDR3 loop spans 15 amino acids. Germline CDR1 is MDHEN and CDR2 is SYDVKM. In DNA, the CDR3 is TGTGCCAGCAGTTGGAGGGCGGGTCGGGGGGTTGAAGCTTTCTTT. The encoded protein is CASSWRAGRGVEAFF.

This clone occurred a few times. The chain has TRBV19 and TRBJ1-2; D gene ambiguous. V was shortened by 0 bases and J by 5 bases, with 1 base between the two germline ends. The CDR3 sequence is 11 residues long. Looked up from germline, CDR1 is LNHDA and CDR2 is SQIVND (reference sequence). CDR3 region: CASSIDYGYTF. The CDR3 DNA reads TGTGCCAGTAGTATAGATTATGGCTACACCTTC.

In its sample, this clone was seen once. The chain has TRBV6-6 and TRBJ2-7, with D tentatively TRBD2 (6 bases). The germline V and J ends were trimmed by 10 bases and 4 bases, with 14 bases remaining between them. The CDR3 sequence is 12 residues long. Germline V lookup: CDR1 MNHNY, CDR2 SVGAGI (reference sequence). CDR3 DNA: TGTGCCACCCGACTAGACCCTTACGAGCAGTACTTC. Amino acids: CATRLDPYEQYF.

This clone was observed a few times. The chain couples TRBV6-1 to TRBJ1-2; D call uncertain. This CDR3 region has 13 residues. CDR1 is MNHNS and CDR2 is SASEGT in the germline V gene. Trimming took off 4 bases at V and 7 bases at J, with 13 bases between the two ends. The CDR3: CASSGLMGGGYTF. As DNA, the CDR3 is TGTGCCAGCAGTGGGCTGATGGGAGGTGGCTACACCTTC.